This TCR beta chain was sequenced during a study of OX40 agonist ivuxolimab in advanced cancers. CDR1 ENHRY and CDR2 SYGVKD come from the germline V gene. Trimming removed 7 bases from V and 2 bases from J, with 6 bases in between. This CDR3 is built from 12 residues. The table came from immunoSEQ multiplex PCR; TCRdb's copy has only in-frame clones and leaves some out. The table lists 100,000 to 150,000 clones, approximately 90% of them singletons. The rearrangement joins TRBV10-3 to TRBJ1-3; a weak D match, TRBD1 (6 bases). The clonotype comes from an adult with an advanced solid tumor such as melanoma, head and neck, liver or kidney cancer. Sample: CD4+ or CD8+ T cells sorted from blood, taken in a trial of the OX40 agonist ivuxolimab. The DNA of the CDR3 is TGTGCCATCAAGGGGGCTGGAAACACCATATATTTT. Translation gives CAIKGAGNTIYF.